This T cell receptor (beta chain) was sequenced for a study of identical twins. In this sample, this clonotype turned up a few times. Its matching antigen is unknown. The ends were cut back, 0 bases at V and 5 bases at J, with 10 bases in the middle. CDR1 is LGHNA and CDR2 is YSLEER in the germline V gene. The CDR3 length is 14 residues. Study-level points and caveats: The more abundant beta clonotypes in cord blood had fewer insertions, and memory repertoires did not show this. An excess of low generation probability was shown by twin-shared out-of-frame alpha sequences.

TCRdb reprocessed the 5' RACE reads with MiXCR, giving one entry per CDR3 protein. The data contain roughly 490,000 distinct CDR3 sequences, roughly 13% of them singletons. These sequences were also reported in another study, on yellow fever vaccine responses in identical twins.

The V gene is TRBV4-3, the J gene TRBJ2-5; tentative D call: TRBD1 (6 bases). The source is a woman under 30 in good health. Sequencing input: CD4+ T cells sorted from blood. The CDR3 coding sequence is TGCGCCAGCAGCCAAGATAGTAGGGGGGAGACCCAGTACTTC. Amino acid sequence: CASSQDSRGETQYF.